The clone carrying this T cell receptor beta chain was seen just once. The CDR3 is 15 amino acids. Germline lookup yields CDR1 SGHKS and CDR2 YYEKEE (reference sequence). The V segment lost 4 bases and the J segment 5 bases; nucleotides outside the gene matches: 11. Libraries were prepared by immunoSEQ multiplex PCR; TCRdb keeps only in-frame clonotypes and omits some of them. In the table there are about 79,000 clones, about nine tenths of which are singletons. This record belongs to a study of T cell changes during pregnancy in multiple sclerosis. The clonotype was recovered from a female donor with multiple sclerosis, enrolled in a pregnancy study. The sample in question was CD4+ T cells from peripheral blood mononuclear cells, obtained in the second trimester of pregnancy. V is TRBV5-5 and J is TRBJ1-1; 7 bases are shared with TRBD1. CDR3 in amino acids: CASSELTGVRTEAFF. CDR3 in DNA: TGTGCCAGCAGCGAACTTACAGGGGTAAGGACTGAAGCTTTCTTT.